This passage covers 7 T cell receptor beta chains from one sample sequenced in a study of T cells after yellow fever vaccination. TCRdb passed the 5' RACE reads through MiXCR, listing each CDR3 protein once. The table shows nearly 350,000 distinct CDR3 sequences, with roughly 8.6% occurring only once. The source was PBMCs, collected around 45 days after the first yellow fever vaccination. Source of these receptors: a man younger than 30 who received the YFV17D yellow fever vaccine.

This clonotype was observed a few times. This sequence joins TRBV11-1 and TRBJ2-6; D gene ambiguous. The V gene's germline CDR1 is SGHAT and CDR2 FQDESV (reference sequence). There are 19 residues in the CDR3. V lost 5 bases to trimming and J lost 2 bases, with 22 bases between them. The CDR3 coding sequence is TGTGCCAGCAGCAGTCCGATACGTACCCTCTCCACTGGGGCCAACGTCCTGACTTTC. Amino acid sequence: CASSSPIRTLSTGANVLTF. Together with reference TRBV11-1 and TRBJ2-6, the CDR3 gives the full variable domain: EAEVAQSPRYKITEKSQAVAFWCDPISGHATLYWYRQILGQGPELLVQFQDESVVDDSQLPKDRFSAERLKGVDSTLKIQPAELGDSAMYLCASSSPIRTLSTGANVLTFGAGSRLTVL.

The CDR3 bases are TGTGCCAGCAGTTCCCACTCCTACGAGCAGTACTTC. This gives the protein CASSSHSYEQYF. The chain carries TRBV6-5 and TRBJ2-7, with D unresolved. Germline V CDR1 and CDR2: MNHEY, SVGAGI. V dropped 4 bases and J dropped 0 bases, with 4 bases sitting between them. The CDR3 runs to 12 residues.

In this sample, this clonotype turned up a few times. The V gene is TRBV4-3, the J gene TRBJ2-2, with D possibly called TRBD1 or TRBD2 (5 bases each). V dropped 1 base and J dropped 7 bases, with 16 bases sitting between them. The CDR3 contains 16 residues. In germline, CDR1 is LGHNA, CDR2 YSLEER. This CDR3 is CASSQASRLRGGELFF. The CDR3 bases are TGCGCCAGCAGCCAAGCATCCCGTCTGAGGGGCGGGGAGCTGTTTTTT.

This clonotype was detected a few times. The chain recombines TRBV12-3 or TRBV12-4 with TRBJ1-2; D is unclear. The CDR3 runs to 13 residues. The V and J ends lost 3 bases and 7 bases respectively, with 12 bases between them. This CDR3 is CASSLGMGGGYTF. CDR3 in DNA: TGTGCCAGCAGTTTGGGGATGGGCGGTGGCTACACCTTC.

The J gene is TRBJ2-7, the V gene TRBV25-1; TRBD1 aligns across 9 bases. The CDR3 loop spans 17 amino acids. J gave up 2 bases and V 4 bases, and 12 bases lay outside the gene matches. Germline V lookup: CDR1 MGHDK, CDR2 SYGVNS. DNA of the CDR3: TGTGCCAGCAGTGCAAGACAGGGGGTACGTAACACCTACGAGCAGTACTTC. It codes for CASSARQGVRNTYEQYF.

The CDR3 region is CASSYRQGVGNEQFF. CDR3 coding DNA: TGTGCCAGCAGTTACCGACAGGGGGTGGGCAATGAGCAGTTCTTC. The V gene is TRBV6-5, the J gene TRBJ2-1; TRBD1 agrees at 9 bases. Germline CDR1 reads MNHEY; CDR2 reads SVGAGI. This CDR3 region has 15 residues. The V gene end was trimmed by 2 bases and the J gene end by 6 bases; junction bases not matched to a gene: 5.

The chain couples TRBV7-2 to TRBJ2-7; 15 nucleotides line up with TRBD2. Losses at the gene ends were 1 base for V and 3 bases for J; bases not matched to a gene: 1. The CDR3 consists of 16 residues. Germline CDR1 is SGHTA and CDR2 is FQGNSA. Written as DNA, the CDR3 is TGTGCCAGCAGCTTAGAGGGACTAGCGGGGGGCTACGAGCAGTACTTC. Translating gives CASSLEGLAGGYEQYF.